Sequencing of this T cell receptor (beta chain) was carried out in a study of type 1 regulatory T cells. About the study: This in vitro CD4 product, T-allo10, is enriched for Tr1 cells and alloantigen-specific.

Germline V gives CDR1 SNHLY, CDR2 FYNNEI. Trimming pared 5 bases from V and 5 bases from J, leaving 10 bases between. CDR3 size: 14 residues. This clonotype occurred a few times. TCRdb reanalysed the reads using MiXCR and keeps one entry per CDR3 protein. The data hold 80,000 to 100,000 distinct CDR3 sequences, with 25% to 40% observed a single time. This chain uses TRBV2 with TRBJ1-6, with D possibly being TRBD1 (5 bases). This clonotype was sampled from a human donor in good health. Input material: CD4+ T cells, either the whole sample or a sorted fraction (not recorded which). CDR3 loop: CASSLREDNSPLHF. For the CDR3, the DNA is TGTGCCAGCAGTCTCAGGGAAGATAATTCACCCCTCCACTTT.